The 20 T cell receptor beta chains reported below all come from one sample, sequenced in a study of shared clonotypes between healthy human individuals. Some clones are missing from TCRdb's copy, which holds only in-frame ones; the method was immunoSEQ multiplex PCR. The table has about a million clones, 60% to 80% seen once. The sequencing input was memory CD4+ T cells from PBMCs. The subset denotes: CD45RA-negative fraction. The receptors originated from a man aged 18 to 35 in good health. Some clones in this sample may be carry-over from other donors' samples.

The CDR3 reads CASSYGGGNEQYF. The DNA for the CDR3 is TGTGCCAGCAGTTACGGGGGGGGTAACGAGCAGTACTTC. The rearrangement joins TRBV6-6 to TRBJ2-7; 7 bases are a match to TRBD2. The length of the CDR3 is 13 residues. V dropped 2 bases and J dropped 5; count of bases not matched to a gene: 3. Germline V lookup: CDR1 MNHNY, CDR2 SVGAGI (reference sequence).

The rearrangement joins TRBV5-1 to TRBJ1-4; unclear D gene. The CDR3 sequence is 15 residues long. The ends were cut back, 2 bases at V and 0 bases at J, with 8 bases in the middle. CDR1 SGHRS and CDR2 YFSETQ come from the germline V gene. The CDR3 protein is CASSLLATTNEKLFF. The CDR3 region has the DNA TGCGCCAGCAGCTTATTGGCGACAACTAATGAAAAACTGTTTTTT.

The chain couples TRBV23-1 to TRBJ1-4; 9 bases align to TRBD1. TRBV23-1 is treated as an ORF (open reading frame) with a function not yet certain. The CDR3 loop spans 17 amino acids. V lost 6 bases and J lost 4; bases outside the gene matches: 12. CDR3 coding DNA: TGCGCCAGCAGACAAGAGGACGGGGACAGGGATAATGAAAAACTGTTTTTT. Residues: CASRQEDGDRDNEKLFF.

V gene TRBV5-1 combines with J gene TRBJ2-1; no reliable D call. Germline loops: CDR1 SGHRS, CDR2 YFSETQ. Trimming left V 1 base short and J 7 bases short, with 9 bases between. This CDR3 is 13 amino acids long. The CDR3 DNA reads as TGCGCCAGCAGCTTGCCCAGACAAAATGAGCAGTTCTTC. It yields the protein CASSLPRQNEQFF.

The chain uses TRBV7-2 and TRBJ2-1; 9 bases fit TRBD2. The CDR3 is made up of 13 amino acids. With 5 bases clipped from V and 8 bases from J, the junction kept 4 bases outside the gene matches. The germline V gene encodes CDR1 SGHTA and CDR2 FQGNSA. Here the CDR3 DNA reads TGTGCCAGCAGCCAGACTAGCGGCTATGAGCAGTTCTTC. Translating gives CASSQTSGYEQFF.

As regards this clone: Other DNA sequences from this sample encode an identical CDR3 as well. The V and J genes are TRBV5-1 and TRBJ1-1, with unresolved D. The CDR3 is 14 residues long. V gave up 0 bases and J gave up 5 bases, with 11 bases separating them. The germline gives CDR1 SGHRS, CDR2 YFSETQ. The CDR3: CASSLVGLGTEAFF. DNA of the CDR3: TGCGCCAGCAGCTTGGTGGGGTTAGGGACTGAAGCTTTCTTT.

The rearrangement uses TRBV7-9 and TRBJ2-5; D perhaps matches TRBD1 (5 bases). Germline lookup yields CDR1 SEHNR and CDR2 FQNEAQ (reference sequence). The V and J ends lost 5 bases and 5 bases respectively, with 27 bases between them. The CDR3 contains 18 residues. In DNA form, the CDR3 reads TGTGCCAGCAGCCCCCCTGGAGCACAAGTACCAGGGAAGGAGACCCAGTACTTC. Protein sequence: CASSPPGAQVPGKETQYF. The full variable domain, its missing parts supplied by reference TRBV7-9 and TRBJ2-5, is DTGVSQNPRHKITKRGQNVTFRCDPISEHNRLYWYRQTLGQGPEFLTYFQNEAQLEKSRLLSDRFSAERPKGSFSTLEIQRTEQGDSAMYLCASSPPGAQVPGKETQYFGPGTRLLVL.

This clone was found once. The chain joins TRBV5-8 to TRBJ1-5, with 7 positions matching TRBD1. Germline V CDR1 and CDR2: SGHTS, YDEGEE. CDR3 length: 15 amino acids. V was clipped by 4 bases and J by 2 bases; unmatched bases: 6. The DNA of the CDR3 is TGTGCCAGCAGCAGGGCAGGGGGGGGCAATCAGCCCCAGCATTTT. Translated, it gives CASSRAGGGNQPQHF.

The V gene is TRBV9, the J gene TRBJ1-3; TRBD1 matches 9 bases. CDR1 is SGDLS, CDR2 YYNGEE, per germline. CDR3 length equals 15 residues. V lost 4 bases to trimming and J lost 4 bases; unmatched junction nucleotides: 6. The CDR3 DNA is TGTGCCAGCAGCTTGGGGACAGGGTTAGGAAACACCATATATTTT. As protein: CASSLGTGLGNTIYF.

This clone was counted once. Only one base separates this from a far larger clonotype, so it likely reflects a read error. The sample contains more than one DNA sequence encoding this CDR3. The gene calls are TRBV2 and TRBJ1-2, with no clear D. This CDR3 region has 8 residues. Germline loops: CDR1 SNHLY, CDR2 FYNNEI. This CDR3 reads CASSGNTF. The CDR3, as DNA: TGTGCCAGCAGTGGCAACACCTTC.

The chain combines TRBV4-2 with TRBJ2-1; 8 positions match TRBD2. The CDR3 sequence is 13 residues long. The ends lost 3 bases at V and 8 bases at J; junction bases unmatched: 3. The germline CDR1 and CDR2 sequences are LGHNA and YNFKEQ. CDR3 sequence (DNA): TGTGCCAGCAGCCACCCGGGGGGGGATGAGCAGTTCTTC. Encoded protein: CASSHPGGDEQFF.

The chain links TRBV19 to TRBJ2-3; 7 bases agree with TRBD2. The trim removed 3 bases at V and 4 bases at J, leaving 10 bases unmatched. Looked up from germline, CDR1 is LNHDA and CDR2 is SQIVND (reference sequence). This CDR3 has 16 residues. The CDR3 reads CASSMMGPGRADTQYF. DNA of the CDR3: TGTGCCAGTAGTATGATGGGGCCAGGGAGGGCAGATACGCAGTATTTT.

The count of this clone is one. This rearrangement joins TRBV28 to TRBJ2-7, with TRBD1 matching 7 bases. Germline loops: CDR1 MDHEN, CDR2 SYDVKM. The CDR3 has 13 residues. The J segment lost 0 bases and the V segment lost 9 bases, leaving 5 bases of the junction unmatched. In DNA form, the CDR3 reads TGTGCCAGTACGGGACAGAACTCCTACGAGCAGTACTTC. Amino acid sequence: CASTGQNSYEQYF.

This chain uses TRBV6-1 with TRBJ2-1, with 8 bases aligning to TRBD2. Germline loops: CDR1 MNHNS, CDR2 SASEGT. V dropped 4 bases and J dropped 5; count of bases not matched to a gene: 10. The CDR3 contains 16 residues. The CDR3 nucleotides read TGTGCCAGCAGTGCCACCGGGACTAGGGGCCACAATGAGCAGTTCTTC. Amino acid sequence: CASSATGTRGHNEQFF.

This clone has a single count. The J gene is TRBJ2-5, the V gene TRBV6-6; D is possibly TRBD1 or TRBD2 (5 bases each). Germline CDR1 reads MNHNY; CDR2 reads SVGAGI (reference sequence). CDR3 length: 16 residues. V was pared by 6 bases and J by 0 bases, with 17 bases between. The CDR3: CASSRRGLGDQETQYF. The CDR3 DNA reads TGTGCCAGCAGCCGAAGGGGTTTGGGGGACCAAGAGACCCAGTACTTC.

This clone was observed once. The V gene is TRBV11-2, the J gene TRBJ1-5; maybe TRBD1 (6 bases). Per germline, CDR1 SGHAT and CDR2 FQNNGV. Trimming pared 2 bases from V and 9 bases from J, leaving 17 bases between. The CDR3 extends over 15 amino acids. The CDR3 nucleotides read TGTGCCAGCAGCTTAACGCTGACAGGTGCTGGGCCCCAGCATTTT. Protein sequence: CASSLTLTGAGPQHF.

This clone was seen repeatedly, ten times or more. V usage is TRBV2 and J usage is TRBJ2-4, with a tentative D call TRBD1 (5 bases). Trimming shortened V by 7 bases and J by 6 bases, and 16 bases separated the two germline ends. The CDR3 is 14 amino acids. Germline CDR1 reads SNHLY; CDR2 reads FYNNEI. CDR3 in DNA: TGTGCCAGCATGGTGGACACGAGATCAAACATTCAGTACTTC. This encodes CASMVDTRSNIQYF.

The rearrangement uses TRBV20-1 and TRBJ2-1; D possibly uses TRBD1 or TRBD2 (5 bases each). This CDR3 region has 11 residues. With 8 bases removed from V and 9 bases from J, the gap between germline ends came to 14 bases. Germline-derived CDR1 and CDR2 are DFQATT and SNEGSKA (reference sequence). CDR3: CSPRERVEQFF. The CDR3 nucleotides read TGCAGTCCCAGGGAGAGGGTTGAGCAGTTCTTC.

The rearrangement uses TRBV10-3 and TRBJ2-1, with 10 positions matching TRBD2. Germline trimming cut 9 bases from V and 5 bases from J; bases unmatched to any gene: 4. Germline loops: CDR1 ENHRY, CDR2 SYGVKD. The CDR3 covers 13 residues. As DNA, the CDR3 is TGTGCCATGGACGGGACTAGCGACAATGAGCAGTTCTTC. Encoded protein: CAMDGTSDNEQFF.

V and J are TRBV18 and TRBJ1-1, with 8 bases identical to TRBD1. Trimming took 6 bases from V and 1 from J; bases not matched to a gene: 4. CDR1 is KGHSH, CDR2 LQKENI, per germline. The CDR3 loop spans 14 amino acids. In nucleotides, the CDR3 is TGTGCCAGCTCCTCACAGGGGGGGAACACTGAAGCTTTCTTT. It translates to CASSSQGGNTEAFF. The variable domain in full, completed from reference TRBV18 and TRBJ1-1, reads NAGVMQNPRHLVRRRGQEARLRCSPMKGHSHVYWYRQLPEEGLKFMVYLQKENIIDESGMPKERFSAEFPKEGPSILRIQQVVRGDSAAYFCASSSQGGNTEAFFGQGTRLTVV.